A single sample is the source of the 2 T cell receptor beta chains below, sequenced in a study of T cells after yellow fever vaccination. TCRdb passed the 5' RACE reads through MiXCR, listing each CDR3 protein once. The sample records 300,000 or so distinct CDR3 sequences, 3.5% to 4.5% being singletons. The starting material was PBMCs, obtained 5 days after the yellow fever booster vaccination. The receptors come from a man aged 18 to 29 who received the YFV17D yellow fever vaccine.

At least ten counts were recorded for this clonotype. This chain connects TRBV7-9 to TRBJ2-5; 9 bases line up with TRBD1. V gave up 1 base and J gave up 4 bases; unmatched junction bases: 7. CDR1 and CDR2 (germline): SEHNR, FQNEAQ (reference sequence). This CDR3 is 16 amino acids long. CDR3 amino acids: CASSLDLTGGTETQYF. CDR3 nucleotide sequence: TGTGCCAGCAGCTTAGATCTTACAGGGGGCACAGAGACCCAGTACTTC.

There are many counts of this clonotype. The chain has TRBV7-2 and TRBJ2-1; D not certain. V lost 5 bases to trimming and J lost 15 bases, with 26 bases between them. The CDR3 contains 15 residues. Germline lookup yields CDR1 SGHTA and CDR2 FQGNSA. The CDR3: CASSPRAFYPSTRFF. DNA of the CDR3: TGTGCCAGCAGCCCCCGCGCCTTTTATCCGTCTACGCGGTTCTTC. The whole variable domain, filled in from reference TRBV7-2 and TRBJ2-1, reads GAGVSQSPSNKVTEKGKDVELRCDPISGHTALYWYRQSLGQGLEFLIYFQGNSAPDKSGLPSDRFSAERTGGSVSTLTIQRTQQEDSAVYLCASSPRAFYPSTRFFGPGTRLTVL.